The next 13 T cell receptor beta chains were all read from a single sample in a study of cytomegalovirus exposure and HLA in healthy donors. Primers: 60 Vbeta forward and 13 Jbeta reverse. Only in-frame clones appear in the TCRdb table, and some are missing; sequencing was by immunoSEQ multiplex PCR. Of 120,000 or so clones in the sample, approximately 80% were seen once. The specimen sequenced was PBMCs. All receptors come from a woman between 40 and 55 years old in good health and CMV-seropositive.

The chain joins TRBV12-5 to TRBJ2-3; tentative D call: TRBD2 (5 bases). The CDR3 runs to 12 residues. V was cut by 4 bases and J by 6 bases, with 8 bases left in between. Germline CDR1 is LGHNT and CDR2 is FRNRAP. The CDR3 bases are TGTGCTAGTGGTTCATGGGAGGATACGCAGTATTTT. Protein product: CASGSWEDTQYF.

The chain couples TRBV19 to TRBJ2-7, with a weak D call TRBD1 (7 bases). Trimming shortened V by 7 bases and J by 3 bases, and 19 bases separated the two germline ends. This CDR3 has 15 amino acids. Per germline, CDR1 LNHDA and CDR2 SQIVND (reference sequence). In DNA form, the CDR3 reads TGTGCCAGTATGGTCCAGGGGGGAGGTGGCTACGAGCAGTACTTC. This encodes CASMVQGGGGYEQYF.

V usage is TRBV21-1 and J usage is TRBJ1-2; whether TRBD1, the table's D call, matches the DNA was not checked. TRBV21-1 is reported as a pseudogene. This CDR3 spans 18 amino acids. The CDR3 region is CASSKVGVLKGRNYGYTF. The CDR3 coding sequence is TGTGCCAGCAGCAAAGTTGGGGTCTTAAAGGGGCGCAACTATGGCTACACCTTC.

The gene calls are TRBV11-2 and TRBJ1-1; TRBD1 is a possible D gene (6 bases). Germline CDR1 SGHAT, CDR2 FQNNGV. Between the trimmed V and J ends, which lost 6 bases and 2 bases, there was a span of 16 bases. The CDR3 sequence is 15 residues long. CDR3 sequence (DNA): TGTGCCAGCAGTCTTTCCGGGACAAGAAACACTGAAGCTTTCTTT. It translates to CASSLSGTRNTEAFF.

The chain has TRBV30 and TRBJ2-5; TRBD2 agrees at 10 bases. The assigned J gene may be wrong: the sequence end matches TRBJ2-7 better. The CDR3 loop spans 16 amino acids. Germline V gene sequence: CDR1 GTSNPN, CDR2 SVGIG (reference sequence). The CDR3 is CAWSAAFSGRSYEQYF. CDR3 nucleotides: TGTGCCTGGAGTGCCGCGTTTAGCGGGAGGTCCTACGAGCAGTACTTC.

As regards this clone: Other DNA sequences in this specimen translate into the identical CDR3. V is TRBV6-5 and J is TRBJ2-7; 9 bases agree with TRBD2. Germline assignment: CDR1 MNHEY and CDR2 SVGAGI. This CDR3 region has 15 residues. V dropped 0 bases and J dropped 1; count of bases not matched to a gene: 1. The CDR3 reads CASSYSLAGSYEQYF. For the CDR3, the DNA is TGTGCCAGCAGTTACTCCCTAGCGGGGTCCTACGAGCAGTACTTC.

The chain carries TRBV10-3 and TRBJ1-2; 9 bases match TRBD1. Trimming cost V 0 bases and J 1 base; bases outside gene matches: 3. The CDR3 loop spans 16 amino acids. Germline CDR1 and CDR2: ENHRY and SYGVKD. The CDR3 DNA sequence: TGTGCCATCAGTGAGTCTCGGGGACAGGGTAACTATGGCTACACCTTC. This encodes CAISESRGQGNYGYTF.

V gene TRBV30 combines with J gene TRBJ1-1; D not resolved. Germline CDR1 GTSNPN, CDR2 SVGIG (reference sequence). This CDR3 has 15 residues. The ends were cut back, 2 bases at V and 3 bases at J, with 16 bases in the middle. CDR3 residues: CAWSWAITKYTEAFF. CDR3 DNA sequence: TGTGCCTGGAGTTGGGCCATTACGAAATACACTGAAGCTTTCTTT.

The chain links TRBV6-1 to TRBJ1-2, with 7 bases that match TRBD1. Trimming removed 7 bases from V and 6 bases from J; junction bases left unmatched: 11. CDR1 and CDR2 (germline): MNHNS, SASEGT. This CDR3 is built from 14 residues. CDR3 residues: CASTLFTGENGYTF. The CDR3 DNA reads TGTGCCAGCACCCTTTTTACAGGGGAGAATGGCTACACCTTC.

The chain employs TRBV11-2 and TRBJ1-4, with D hard to call. The CDR3 totals 11 residues. The V end lost 5 bases, the J end lost 8 bases, and 6 bases lay between the germline ends. Germline CDR1 reads SGHAT; CDR2 reads FQNNGV. The CDR3 DNA reads as TGTGCCAGCAGCCAACAGGAAAAACTGTTTTTT. It yields the protein CASSQQEKLFF.

The chain uses TRBV6-5 and TRBJ2-7; weak D call: TRBD1 (6 bases). V was trimmed by 4 bases and J by 2 bases, leaving 12 bases between them. The CDR3 spans 14 residues. Germline V gives CDR1 MNHEY, CDR2 SVGAGI. CDR3 sequence reads: CASSFGTTTYEQYF. The CDR3 DNA sequence: TGTGCCAGCAGTTTCGGGACAACGACCTACGAGCAGTACTTC.

The rearrangement joins TRBV6-1 to TRBJ2-5, with D maybe TRBD2 (5 bases). The CDR3 length is 13 residues. Deletions cut 7 bases from V and 4 bases from J, with 13 bases between. Per germline, CDR1 MNHNS and CDR2 SASEGT. CDR3 sequence (DNA): TGTGCCAGCATTCGACGAGGGTCAGAGACCCAGTACTTC. Translating gives CASIRRGSETQYF.

The chain carries TRBV9 and TRBJ2-2; tentative D call: TRBD1 (5 bases). CDR1 and CDR2 (germline): SGDLS, YYNGEE. Trimming cost V 3 bases and J 2 bases, with 11 bases left between them. CDR3 size: 15 residues. The CDR3 sequence: CASSEGSGNTGELFF. The CDR3 nucleotides read TGTGCCAGCAGCGAGGGGTCAGGAAACACCGGGGAGCTGTTTTTT. The full variable domain, with the rest looked up from reference TRBV9 and TRBJ2-2, is DSGVTQTPKHLITATGQRVTLRCSPRSGDLSVYWYQQSLDQGLQFLIQYYNGEERAKGNILERFSAQQFPDLHSELNLSSLELGDSALYFCASSEGSGNTGELFFGEGSRLTVL.